This T cell receptor beta chain appears in the sequencing data of a study of blood T cell repertoires in COVID-19. This clone has just one count. The germline V and J ends were trimmed by 7 bases and 4 bases, with 16 bases remaining between them. The CDR3 length is 15 residues. Per the study methods: Counts of nucleated cells, estimated from reference gene primer amplification, were obtained. Profiling relied on immunoSEQ multiplex PCR, and the TCRdb table lists in-frame clones only, not all of them. That table furnishes V, J and clone size, whereas the DNA furnished D and trimming. The sample carries over 450,000 clones, less than 90% recorded once.

This receptor was taken from a woman aged 45-59 years with COVID-19, enrolled during active disease. The rearrangement uses TRBV6-7 and TRBJ2-2; D perhaps matches TRBD1 (6 bases). TRBV6-7 is identified as an open reading frame with a role that is uncertain. The sequenced sample consisted of peripheral blood. Here the CDR3 DNA reads TGTGCCAGCACCCCAACAGGGCCGGGCACCGGGGAGCTGTTTTTT. It is translated as CASTPTGPGTGELFF.